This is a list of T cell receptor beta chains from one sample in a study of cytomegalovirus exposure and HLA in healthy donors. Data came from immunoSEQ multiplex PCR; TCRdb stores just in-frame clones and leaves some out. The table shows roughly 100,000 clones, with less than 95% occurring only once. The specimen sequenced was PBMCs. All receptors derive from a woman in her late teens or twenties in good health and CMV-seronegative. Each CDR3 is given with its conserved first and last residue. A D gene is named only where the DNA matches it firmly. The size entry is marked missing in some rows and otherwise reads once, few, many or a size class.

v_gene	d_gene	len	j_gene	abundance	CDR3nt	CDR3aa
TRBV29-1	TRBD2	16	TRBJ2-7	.	TGCAGCGTCGGACTAGCGGGAGGTCAAATTACCTACGAGCAGTACTTC	CSVGLAGGQITYEQYF
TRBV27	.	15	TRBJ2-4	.	TGTGCCAGCAGTCCCAGAGGAGGGGGCAGAAACATTCAGTACTTC	CASSPRGGGRNIQYF
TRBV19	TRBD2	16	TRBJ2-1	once	TGTGCCAGTAGTACCTTAGCGGGGGGTCTCTACAATGAGCAGTTCTTC	CASSTLAGGLYNEQFF
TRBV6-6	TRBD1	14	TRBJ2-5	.	TGTGCCACCTACTGGGACAGGGGGGGAGAGACCCAGTACTTC	CATYWDRGGETQYF
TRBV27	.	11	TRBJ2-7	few	TGTGCCAGCAGGACGGACTTGGAGCAGTACTTC	CASRTDLEQYF
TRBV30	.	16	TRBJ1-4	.	TGTGCCTGGAGTGTACAATTGCAGGGCCCAAATGAAAAACTGTTTTTT	CAWSVQLQGPNEKLFF
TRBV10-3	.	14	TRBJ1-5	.	TGTGCCATCAGTCCAGGGTATAGCAATCAGCCCCAGCATTTT	CAISPGYSNQPQHF
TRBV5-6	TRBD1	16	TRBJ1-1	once	TGTGCCAGCAGCCGACGGGACAGGGTAAGGGTCACTGAAGCTTTCTTT	CASSRRDRVRVTEAFF
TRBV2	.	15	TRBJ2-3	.	TGTGCCAGCAGCGGTGACAGAATACCCACAGATACGCAGTATTTT	CASSGDRIPTDTQYF
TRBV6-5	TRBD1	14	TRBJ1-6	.	TGTGCCAGCAGTTACTCGGGACAGGGAACACCCCTCCACTTT	CASSYSGQGTPLHF
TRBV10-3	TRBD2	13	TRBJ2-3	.	TGTGCCATCAGTGAGTCGGGGGGGGATACGCAGTATTTT	CAISESGGDTQYF
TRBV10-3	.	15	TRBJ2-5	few	TGTGCCATCAGTGAGCAGACCGGGACTTGGGAGACCCAGTACTTC	CAISEQTGTWETQYF
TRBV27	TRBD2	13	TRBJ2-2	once	TGTGCCAGCAGTTTCGGGGGGACCGGGGAGCTGTTTTTT	CASSFGGTGELFF
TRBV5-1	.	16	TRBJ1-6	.	TGCGCCAGCAGCGCCGGACAGCGTCCTTATAATTCACCCCTCCACTTT	CASSAGQRPYNSPLHF
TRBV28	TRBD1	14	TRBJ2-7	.	TGTGCCACCACAGGCTCACAGGGGGGATACGAGCAGTACTTC	CATTGSQGGYEQYF
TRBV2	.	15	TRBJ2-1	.	TGTGCCAGCAAGAATAGCCCAGCTACATCCAATGAGCAGTTCTTC	CASKNSPATSNEQFF
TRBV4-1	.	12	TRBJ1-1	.	TGCGCCAGCAGAGGGGTGGGGACTGAAGCTTTCTTT	CASRGVGTEAFF
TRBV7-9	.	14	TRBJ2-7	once	TGTGCCAGCAGCTGGGGTCGCGGGGGCGACGAGCAGTACTTC	CASSWGRGGDEQYF
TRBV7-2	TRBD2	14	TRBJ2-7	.	TGTGCCAGCAGCTTAGTCGGCGGGGGGGACGAGCAGTACTTC	CASSLVGGGDEQYF
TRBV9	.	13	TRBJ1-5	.	TGTGCCAGCAGCGTATCCATTGGCCAGCCCCAGCATTTT	CASSVSIGQPQHF
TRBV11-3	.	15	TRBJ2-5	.	TGTGCCAGCAGCTTGATGGGCCCTAGCGCAGAGACCCAGTACTTC	CASSLMGPSAETQYF
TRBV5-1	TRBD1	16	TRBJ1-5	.	TGCGCCAGCAGCTTGGGGGGACAGGGGAGCGGCCAGCCCCAGCATTTT	CASSLGGQGSGQPQHF
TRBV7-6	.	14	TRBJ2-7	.	TGTGCCAGCAGCTTGGACGCAGGGGCCCACGAGCAGTACTTC	CASSLDAGAHEQYF
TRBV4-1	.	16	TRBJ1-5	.	TGCGCCAGCACACCCGAGGCAGGGGCCGTGAATCAGCCCCAGCATTTT	CASTPEAGAVNQPQHF
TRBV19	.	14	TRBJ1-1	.	TGTGCCAGTAGTCCGGGACTGAGAAACACTGAAGCTTTCTTT	CASSPGLRNTEAFF
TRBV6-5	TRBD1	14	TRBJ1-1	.	TGTGCCAGCAGTGCGGACAGGGTTTACACTGAAGCTTTCTTT	CASSADRVYTEAFF
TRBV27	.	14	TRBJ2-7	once	TGTGCCAGCAGTTTATTCGACGGGAGTTACGAGCAGTACTTC	CASSLFDGSYEQYF
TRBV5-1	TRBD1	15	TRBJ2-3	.	TGCGCCAGCAGCCCGGTCGACAGGGGGCAAGATACGCAGTATTTT	CASSPVDRGQDTQYF
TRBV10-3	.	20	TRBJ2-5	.	TGTGCCATCAGTGAGCCCTCTCCCATCCTGACAGACGCTTTACAAGAGACCCAGTACTTC	CAISEPSPILTDALQETQYF
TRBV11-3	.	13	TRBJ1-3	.	TGTGCCAGCAGCCCCCAAGACGGGAGAGGTCTATATTTT	CASSPQDGRGLYF
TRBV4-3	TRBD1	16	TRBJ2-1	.	TGCGCCAGCAGCCAAGATTCAGGGGGCAGCTACAATGAGCAGTTCTTC	CASSQDSGGSYNEQFF
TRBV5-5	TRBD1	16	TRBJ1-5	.	TGTGCCAGCAGCTACAGGGGGCCCTCGAGCAATCAGCCCCAGCATTTT	CASSYRGPSSNQPQHF
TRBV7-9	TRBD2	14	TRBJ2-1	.	TGTGCCAGCAGCGGCGGGGGGGCACACAATGAGCAGTTCTTC	CASSGGGAHNEQFF
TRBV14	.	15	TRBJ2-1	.	TGTGCCAGCAGCCAAATTGGGGGGGCTTACAATGAGCAGTTCTTC	CASSQIGGAYNEQFF
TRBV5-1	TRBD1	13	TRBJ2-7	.	TGCGCCAGCAGCTTGGACAGGGGCTACGAGCAGTACTTC	CASSLDRGYEQYF
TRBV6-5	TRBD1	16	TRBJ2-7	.	TGTGCCAGCAGTTACACGGGACAGGGGGACGCCTACGAGCAGTACTTC	CASSYTGQGDAYEQYF
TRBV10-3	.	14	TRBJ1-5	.	TGTGCCATTTCTCGGCAGGGGAGCAATCAGCCCCAGCATTTT	CAISRQGSNQPQHF
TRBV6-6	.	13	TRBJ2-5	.	TGTGCCAGCAGTTACTATAGAGCGGAGACCCAGTACTTC	CASSYYRAETQYF
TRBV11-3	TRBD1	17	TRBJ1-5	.	TGTGCCAGCAGCTCTAATCAGGGGGATTATCGCAATCAGCCCCAGCATTTT	CASSSNQGDYRNQPQHF
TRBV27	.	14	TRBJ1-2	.	TGTGCCAGCAGTGCCGGGGTGGATAACTATGGCTACACCTTC	CASSAGVDNYGYTF
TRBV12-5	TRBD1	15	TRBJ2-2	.	TGTGCTAGTGGTTTGGCCCAGGGGGCGACCGGGGAGCTGTTTTTT	CASGLAQGATGELFF
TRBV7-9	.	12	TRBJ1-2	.	TGTGCCAGCAGCTTAAGTGGCGGGGGCTACACCTTC	CASSLSGGGYTF
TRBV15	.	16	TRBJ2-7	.	TGTGCCACCAGCAGAGATCGTGAGGGAGAGGGCTACGAGCAGTACTTC	CATSRDREGEGYEQYF
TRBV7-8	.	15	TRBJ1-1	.	TGTGCCAGCAGCTTAGCCGCAGGGATGGGCACTGAAGCTTTCTTT	CASSLAAGMGTEAFF
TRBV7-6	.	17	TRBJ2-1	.	TGTGCCAGCAGCTTAGACGGGCTACGGGGTATTGGGAATGAGCAGTTCTTC	CASSLDGLRGIGNEQFF
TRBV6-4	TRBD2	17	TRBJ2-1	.	TGTGCCAGCAGTGACCTAGCGGGGGGGCCGGGTCGCGGTGAGCAGTTCTTC	CASSDLAGGPGRGEQFF
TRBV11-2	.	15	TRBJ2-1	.	TGTGCCAGCAGCTCGCTGGGGGGTGGGGACTCTGAGCAGTTCTTC	CASSSLGGGDSEQFF
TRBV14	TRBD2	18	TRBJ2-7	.	TGTGCCAGCAGCCAAGCACTAGCGGGTAATTATGGGACCTACGAGCAGTACTTC	CASSQALAGNYGTYEQYF